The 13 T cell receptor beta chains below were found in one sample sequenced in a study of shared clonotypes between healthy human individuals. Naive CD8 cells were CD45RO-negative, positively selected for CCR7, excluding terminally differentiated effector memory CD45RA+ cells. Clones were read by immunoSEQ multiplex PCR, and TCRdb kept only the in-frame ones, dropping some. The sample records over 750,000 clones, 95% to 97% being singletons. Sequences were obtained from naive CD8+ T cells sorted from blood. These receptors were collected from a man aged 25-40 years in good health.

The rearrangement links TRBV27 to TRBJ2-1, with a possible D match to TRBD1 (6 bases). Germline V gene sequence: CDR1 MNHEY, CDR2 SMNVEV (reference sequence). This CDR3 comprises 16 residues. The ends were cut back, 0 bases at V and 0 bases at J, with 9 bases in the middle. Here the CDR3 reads CASSLSAGASYNEQFF. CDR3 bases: TGTGCCAGCAGTTTATCGGCAGGGGCCTCCTACAATGAGCAGTTCTTC.

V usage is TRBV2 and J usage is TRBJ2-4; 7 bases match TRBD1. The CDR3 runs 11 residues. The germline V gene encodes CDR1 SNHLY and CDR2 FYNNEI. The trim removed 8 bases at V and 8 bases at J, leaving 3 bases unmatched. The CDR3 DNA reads TGTGCCAGCTATGACAGGGACATTCAGTACTTC. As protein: CASYDRDIQYF. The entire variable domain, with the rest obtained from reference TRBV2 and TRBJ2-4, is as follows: EPEVTQTPSHQVTQMGQEVILRCVPISNHLYFYWYRQILGQKVEFLVSFYNNEISEKSEIFDDQFSVERPDGSNFTLKIRSTKLEDSAMYFCASYDRDIQYFGAGTRLSVL.

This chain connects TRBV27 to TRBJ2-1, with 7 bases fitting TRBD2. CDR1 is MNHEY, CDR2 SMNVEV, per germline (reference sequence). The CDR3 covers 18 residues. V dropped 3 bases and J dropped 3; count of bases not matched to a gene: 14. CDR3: CASSFTGGISGNYNEQFF. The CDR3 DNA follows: TGTGCCAGCAGTTTTACCGGCGGCATCAGCGGGAACTACAATGAGCAGTTCTTC.

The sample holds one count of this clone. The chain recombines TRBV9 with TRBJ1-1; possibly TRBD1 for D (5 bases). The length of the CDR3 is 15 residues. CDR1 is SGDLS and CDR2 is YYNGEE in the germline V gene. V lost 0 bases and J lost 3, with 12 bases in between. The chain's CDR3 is CASSVVSRADTEAFF. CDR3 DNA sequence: TGTGCCAGCAGCGTAGTGAGCAGGGCCGACACTGAAGCTTTCTTT.

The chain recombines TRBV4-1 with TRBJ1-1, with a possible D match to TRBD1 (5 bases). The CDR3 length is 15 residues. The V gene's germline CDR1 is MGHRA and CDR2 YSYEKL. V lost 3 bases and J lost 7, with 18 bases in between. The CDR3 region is CASSQTTGRSYEAFF. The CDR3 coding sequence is TGCGCCAGCAGCCAGACGACGGGACGGTCTTATGAAGCTTTCTTT.

DNA of the CDR3: TGTGCCAGCAGTTCGGAGGCCTACAATGAGCAGTTCTTC. Amino acid sequence: CASSSEAYNEQFF. The genes are TRBV28 and TRBJ2-1; tentatively, D is TRBD2 (5 bases). There are 13 residues in the CDR3. The V end was cut by 4 bases, the J end by 2 bases, with 6 bases between. CDR1 is MDHEN and CDR2 is SYDVKM in the germline V gene.

This CDR3 reads CASSLWGSETQYF. For the CDR3, the DNA is TGTGCCAGCAGCTTATGGGGGTCGGAGACCCAGTACTTC. This sequence joins TRBV7-8 and TRBJ2-5; the D call may be TRBD1 or TRBD2 (5 bases each). Germline V gene sequence: CDR1 SGHVS, CDR2 FQNEAQ. With 2 bases removed from V and 5 bases from J, the gap between germline ends came to 9 bases. The CDR3 covers 13 residues.

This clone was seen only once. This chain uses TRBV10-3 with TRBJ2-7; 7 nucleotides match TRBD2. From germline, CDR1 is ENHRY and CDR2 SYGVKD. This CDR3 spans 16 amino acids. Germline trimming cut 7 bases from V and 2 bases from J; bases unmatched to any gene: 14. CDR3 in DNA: TGTGCCATCAACGGCAGGTCCGGGACTAACACCTACGAGCAGTACTTC. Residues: CAINGRSGTNTYEQYF.

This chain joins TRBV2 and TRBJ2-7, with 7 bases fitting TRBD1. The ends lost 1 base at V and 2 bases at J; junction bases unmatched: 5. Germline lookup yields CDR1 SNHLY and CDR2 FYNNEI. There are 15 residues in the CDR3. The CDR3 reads CASSEGGQPTYEQYF. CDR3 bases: TGTGCCAGCAGTGAAGGGGGACAGCCAACCTACGAGCAGTACTTC.

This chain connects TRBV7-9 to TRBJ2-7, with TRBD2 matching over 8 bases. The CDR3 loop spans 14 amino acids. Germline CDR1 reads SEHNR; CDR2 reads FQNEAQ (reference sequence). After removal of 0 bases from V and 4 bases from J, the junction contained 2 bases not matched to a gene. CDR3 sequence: CASSLASGKYEQYF. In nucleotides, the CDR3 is TGTGCCAGCAGCTTAGCTAGCGGGAAGTACGAGCAGTACTTC.

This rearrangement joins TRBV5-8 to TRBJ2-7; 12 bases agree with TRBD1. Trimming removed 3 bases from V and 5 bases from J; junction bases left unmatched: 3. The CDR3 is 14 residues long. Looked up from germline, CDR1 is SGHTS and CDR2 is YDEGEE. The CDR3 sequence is CASSSRDRGHEQYF. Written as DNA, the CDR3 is TGTGCCAGCAGCTCACGGGACAGGGGGCACGAGCAGTACTTC.

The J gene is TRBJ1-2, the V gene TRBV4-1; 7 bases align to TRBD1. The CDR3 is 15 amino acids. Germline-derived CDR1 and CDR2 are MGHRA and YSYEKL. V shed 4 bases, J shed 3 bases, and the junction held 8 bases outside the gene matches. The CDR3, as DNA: TGCGCCAGCAGCCCAGAACAGGGGTTGGACTATGGCTACACCTTC. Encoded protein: CASSPEQGLDYGYTF.

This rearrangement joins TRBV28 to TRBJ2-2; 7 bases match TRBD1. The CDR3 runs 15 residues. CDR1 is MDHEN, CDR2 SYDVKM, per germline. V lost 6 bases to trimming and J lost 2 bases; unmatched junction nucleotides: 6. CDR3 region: CASRPGTDNTGELFF. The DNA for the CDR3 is TGTGCCAGCAGGCCCGGGACAGACAACACCGGGGAGCTGTTTTTT.